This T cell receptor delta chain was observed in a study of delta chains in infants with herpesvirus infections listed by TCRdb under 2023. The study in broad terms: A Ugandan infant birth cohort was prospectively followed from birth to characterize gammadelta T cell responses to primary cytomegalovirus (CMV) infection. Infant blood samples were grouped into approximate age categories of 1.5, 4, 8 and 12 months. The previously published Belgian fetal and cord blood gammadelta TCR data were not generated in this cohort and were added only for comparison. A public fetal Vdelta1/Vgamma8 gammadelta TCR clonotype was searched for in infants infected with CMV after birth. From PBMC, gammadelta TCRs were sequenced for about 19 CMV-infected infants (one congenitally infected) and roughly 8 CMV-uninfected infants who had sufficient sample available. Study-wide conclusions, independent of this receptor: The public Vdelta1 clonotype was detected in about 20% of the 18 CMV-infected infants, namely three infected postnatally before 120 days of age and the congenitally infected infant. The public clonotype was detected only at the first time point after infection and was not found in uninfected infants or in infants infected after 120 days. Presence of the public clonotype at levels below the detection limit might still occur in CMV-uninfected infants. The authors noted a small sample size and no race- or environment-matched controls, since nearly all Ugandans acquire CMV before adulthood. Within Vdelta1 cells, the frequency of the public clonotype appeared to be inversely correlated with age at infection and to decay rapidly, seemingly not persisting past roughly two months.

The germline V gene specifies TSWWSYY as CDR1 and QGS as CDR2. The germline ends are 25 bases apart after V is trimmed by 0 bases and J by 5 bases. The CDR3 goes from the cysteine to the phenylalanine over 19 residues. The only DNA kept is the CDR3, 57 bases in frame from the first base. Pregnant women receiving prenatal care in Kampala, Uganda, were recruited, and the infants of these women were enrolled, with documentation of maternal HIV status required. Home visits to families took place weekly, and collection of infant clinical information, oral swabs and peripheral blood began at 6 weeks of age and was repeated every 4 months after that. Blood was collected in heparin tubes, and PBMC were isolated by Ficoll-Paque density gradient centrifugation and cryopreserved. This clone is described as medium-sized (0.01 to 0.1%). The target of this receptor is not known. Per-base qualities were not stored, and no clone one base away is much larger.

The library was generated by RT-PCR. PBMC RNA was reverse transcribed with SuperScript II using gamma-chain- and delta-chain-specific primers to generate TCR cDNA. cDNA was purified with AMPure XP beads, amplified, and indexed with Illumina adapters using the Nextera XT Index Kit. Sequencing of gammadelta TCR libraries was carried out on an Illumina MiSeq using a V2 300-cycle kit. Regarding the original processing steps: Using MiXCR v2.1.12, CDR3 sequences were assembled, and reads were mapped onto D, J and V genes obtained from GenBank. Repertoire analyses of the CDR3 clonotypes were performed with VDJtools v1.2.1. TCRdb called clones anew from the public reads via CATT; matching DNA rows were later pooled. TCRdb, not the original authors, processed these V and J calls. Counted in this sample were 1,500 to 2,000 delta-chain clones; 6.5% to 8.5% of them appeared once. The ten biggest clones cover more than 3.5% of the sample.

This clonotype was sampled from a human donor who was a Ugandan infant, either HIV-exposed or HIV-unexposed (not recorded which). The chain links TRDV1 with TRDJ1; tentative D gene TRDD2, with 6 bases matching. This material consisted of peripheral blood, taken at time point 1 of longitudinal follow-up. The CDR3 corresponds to CALGELPFPRFTCWDKLIF. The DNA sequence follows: TGTGCTCTTGGGGAACTCCCCTTCCCTCGATTTACCTGTTGGGATAAACTCATCTTT.